This TCR beta chain is drawn from a study of T cell responses to AZD1222 COVID-19 vaccine. About the study: Pooling of second doses given at about 4 or about 12 weeks was done.

There are 13 residues in the CDR3. The V gene lost 6 bases and the J gene lost 2 bases, with 10 bases spanning the gap. Per the germline V gene, CDR1 is MRHNA and CDR2 is SNTAGT. The method was immunoSEQ multiplex PCR; TCRdb's version includes in-frame clones alone and lacks a portion of them. The sample contains 90,000 to 130,000 clones, around 84% of which appear only once. In this sample, this clone turned up once. The sequencing used peripheral blood, collected on day 0 of AZD1222 vaccination. The chain is built from TRBV6-4 and TRBJ1-2; no clear D gene. The sequence was collected from an adult in good health. CDR3 nucleotide sequence: TGTGCCAGCAGCCAGGTAGCCAACTATGGCTACACCTTC. Protein sequence: CASSQVANYGYTF.